This is a list of T cell receptor beta chains from one sample in a study of blood T cell repertoires in COVID-19. Method: immunoSEQ multiplex PCR; TCRdb's copy keeps in-frame clones and lacks some. The sample has 280,000 or so clones, less than 85% seen once. Sequencing was carried out using PBMCs or T cells enriched from blood (not recorded which). The receptors here all came from a woman in her 50s who had recovered from COVID-19. CDR3s include the opening cysteine and the closing phenylalanine or tryptophan. Fields, in order: V gene, CDR3 length, J gene, clone size, D gene, CDR3 protein, CDR3 DNA. D genes are given only for firm matches. Size is stated for part of the rows, as once, few or many counts, or as a class when the clone is expanded.

v_call: TRBV5-4; cdr3_length: 14; j_call: TRBJ2-7; clone_size: once; d_call: .; cdr3_aa: CASSPRSGSYEQYF; cdr3_nt: TGTGCCAGCAGCCCGCGAAGTGGCTCCTACGAGCAGTACTTC
v_call: TRBV9; cdr3_length: 14; j_call: TRBJ1-4; clone_size: few; d_call: .; cdr3_aa: CASSDGRAGEKLFF; cdr3_nt: TGTGCCAGCAGCGATGGCAGGGCGGGGGAAAAACTGTTTTTT
v_call: TRBV2; cdr3_length: 13; j_call: TRBJ1-2; clone_size: .; d_call: .; cdr3_aa: CASNTVRNYGYTF; cdr3_nt: TGTGCCAGCAATACCGTCCGGAACTATGGCTACACCTTC
v_call: TRBV5-1; cdr3_length: 15; j_call: TRBJ2-4; clone_size: .; d_call: .; cdr3_aa: CASKSDRESKNIQYF; cdr3_nt: TGCGCCAGCAAATCTGACCGGGAGAGCAAAAACATTCAGTACTTC
v_call: TRBV18; cdr3_length: 14; j_call: TRBJ2-5; clone_size: .; d_call: .; cdr3_aa: CASSPRTNQETQYF; cdr3_nt: TGTGCCAGCTCACCTCGGACTAACCAAGAGACCCAGTACTTC
v_call: TRBV18; cdr3_length: 13; j_call: TRBJ2-1; clone_size: .; d_call: .; cdr3_aa: CASYRGGLKEQFF; cdr3_nt: TGTGCCAGTTACAGGGGAGGATTAAAGGAGCAGTTCTTC
v_call: TRBV28; cdr3_length: 11; j_call: TRBJ1-2; clone_size: .; d_call: .; cdr3_aa: CASSLNYGYTF; cdr3_nt: TGTGCCAGCAGTCTTAACTATGGCTACACCTTC
v_call: TRBV18; cdr3_length: 17; j_call: TRBJ2-2; clone_size: .; d_call: .; cdr3_aa: CASSPWGRAVDTGELFF; cdr3_nt: TGTGCCAGCTCACCATGGGGCAGGGCGGTTGACACCGGGGAGCTGTTTTTT
v_call: TRBV5-6; cdr3_length: 15; j_call: TRBJ2-7; clone_size: .; d_call: TRBD2; cdr3_aa: CASSLGLAGLYEQYF; cdr3_nt: TGTGCCAGCAGCTTGGGGCTAGCGGGACTCTACGAGCAGTACTTC
v_call: TRBV28; cdr3_length: 16; j_call: TRBJ2-5; clone_size: .; d_call: TRBD2; cdr3_aa: CASSISGTSYQETQYF; cdr3_nt: TGTGCCAGCAGTATTTCCGGGACTAGTTACCAAGAGACCCAGTACTTC
v_call: TRBV7-6; cdr3_length: 13; j_call: TRBJ1-3; clone_size: .; d_call: .; cdr3_aa: CASSSRTGNTIYF; cdr3_nt: TGTGCCAGCAGCTCCAGGACTGGAAACACCATATATTTT
v_call: TRBV5-1; cdr3_length: 13; j_call: TRBJ1-2; clone_size: .; d_call: TRBD1; cdr3_aa: CASSAGGLYGYTF; cdr3_nt: TGCGCCAGCAGCGCAGGGGGCCTCTATGGCTACACCTTC
v_call: TRBV30; cdr3_length: 13; j_call: TRBJ1-1; clone_size: once; d_call: TRBD1; cdr3_aa: CAWGTGRNTEAFF; cdr3_nt: TGTGCCTGGGGGACAGGGAGGAACACTGAAGCTTTCTTT
v_call: TRBV5-6; cdr3_length: 12; j_call: TRBJ1-4; clone_size: .; d_call: .; cdr3_aa: CASSGGLEKLFF; cdr3_nt: TGTGCCAGCAGCGGGGGCCTTGAAAAACTGTTTTTT
v_call: TRBV19; cdr3_length: 14; j_call: TRBJ2-7; clone_size: few; d_call: TRBD1; cdr3_aa: CASSLGQGTDEQYF; cdr3_nt: TGTGCCAGTAGTTTGGGACAGGGTACCGACGAGCAGTACTTC
v_call: TRBV27; cdr3_length: 15; j_call: TRBJ1-5; clone_size: once; d_call: .; cdr3_aa: CASSIQGYSNQPQHF; cdr3_nt: TGTGCCAGCAGTATACAGGGTTATAGCAATCAGCCCCAGCATTTT
v_call: TRBV24-1; cdr3_length: 14; j_call: TRBJ1-1; clone_size: .; d_call: .; cdr3_aa: CATRPRGANTEAFF; cdr3_nt: TGTGCCACCCGGCCCCGGGGGGCGAACACTGAAGCTTTCTTT
v_call: TRBV24-1; cdr3_length: 14; j_call: TRBJ2-1; clone_size: .; d_call: .; cdr3_aa: CATQSRGSYNEQFF; cdr3_nt: TGTGCCACACAAAGCAGGGGATCCTACAATGAGCAGTTCTTC
v_call: TRBV3-1/TRBV3-2; cdr3_length: 12; j_call: TRBJ1-6; clone_size: .; d_call: .; cdr3_aa: CASSPSNSPLHF; cdr3_nt: TGTGCCAGCAGCCCTTCTAATTCACCCCTCCACTTT
v_call: TRBV11-3; cdr3_length: 15; j_call: TRBJ2-2; clone_size: .; d_call: .; cdr3_aa: CASSLGNVDTGELFF; cdr3_nt: TGTGCCAGCAGCTTGGGCAATGTGGACACCGGGGAGCTGTTTTTT
v_call: TRBV9; cdr3_length: 14; j_call: TRBJ2-2; clone_size: .; d_call: .; cdr3_aa: CASSGRVNTGELFF; cdr3_nt: TGTGCCAGCAGCGGGAGGGTGAACACCGGGGAGCTGTTTTTT
v_call: TRBV5-1; cdr3_length: 15; j_call: TRBJ2-7; clone_size: .; d_call: .; cdr3_aa: CASSLESGVDYEQYF; cdr3_nt: TGCGCCAGCAGCTTGGAGTCAGGGGTAGACTACGAGCAGTACTTC
v_call: TRBV7-3; cdr3_length: 14; j_call: TRBJ1-2; clone_size: .; d_call: .; cdr3_aa: CASSLTSGDYGYTF; cdr3_nt: TGTGCCAGCAGCTTAACGTCGGGGGACTATGGCTACACCTTC
v_call: TRBV5-1; cdr3_length: 19; j_call: TRBJ2-5; clone_size: .; d_call: TRBD2; cdr3_aa: CASSAAGTSGRAGSETQYF; cdr3_nt: TGCGCCAGCAGCGCCGCTGGGACTAGCGGGAGGGCCGGGAGTGAGACCCAGTACTTC
v_call: TRBV27; cdr3_length: 16; j_call: TRBJ2-5; clone_size: .; d_call: TRBD1; cdr3_aa: CASSSPRDRGRETQYF; cdr3_nt: TGTGCCAGCAGTTCACCTCGGGACAGGGGGCGAGAGACCCAGTACTTC
v_call: TRBV30; cdr3_length: 12; j_call: TRBJ1-2; clone_size: .; d_call: .; cdr3_aa: CAWKSWAYGYTF; cdr3_nt: TGTGCCTGGAAGAGCTGGGCGTATGGCTACACCTTC
v_call: TRBV7-2; cdr3_length: 13; j_call: TRBJ2-2; clone_size: .; d_call: .; cdr3_aa: CASSLTNTGELFF; cdr3_nt: TGTGCCAGCAGCCTAACGAACACCGGGGAGCTGTTTTTT
v_call: TRBV9; cdr3_length: 13; j_call: TRBJ2-2; clone_size: few; d_call: .; cdr3_aa: CASSVDGSGELFF; cdr3_nt: TGTGCCAGCAGCGTAGACGGTTCCGGGGAGCTGTTTTTT
v_call: TRBV2; cdr3_length: 14; j_call: TRBJ1-1; clone_size: many; d_call: .; cdr3_aa: CASRETFGDTEAFF; cdr3_nt: TGTGCCAGCAGGGAGACGTTCGGGGACACTGAAGCTTTCTTT
v_call: TRBV18; cdr3_length: 14; j_call: TRBJ2-5; clone_size: .; d_call: TRBD1; cdr3_aa: CASSLSTGGETQYF; cdr3_nt: TGTGCCAGCTCACTATCGACAGGGGGAGAGACCCAGTACTTC
v_call: TRBV6-6; cdr3_length: 13; j_call: TRBJ2-7; clone_size: .; d_call: .; cdr3_aa: CAESISETYEQYF; cdr3_nt: TGTGCGGAGAGTATTAGCGAAACCTACGAGCAGTACTTC